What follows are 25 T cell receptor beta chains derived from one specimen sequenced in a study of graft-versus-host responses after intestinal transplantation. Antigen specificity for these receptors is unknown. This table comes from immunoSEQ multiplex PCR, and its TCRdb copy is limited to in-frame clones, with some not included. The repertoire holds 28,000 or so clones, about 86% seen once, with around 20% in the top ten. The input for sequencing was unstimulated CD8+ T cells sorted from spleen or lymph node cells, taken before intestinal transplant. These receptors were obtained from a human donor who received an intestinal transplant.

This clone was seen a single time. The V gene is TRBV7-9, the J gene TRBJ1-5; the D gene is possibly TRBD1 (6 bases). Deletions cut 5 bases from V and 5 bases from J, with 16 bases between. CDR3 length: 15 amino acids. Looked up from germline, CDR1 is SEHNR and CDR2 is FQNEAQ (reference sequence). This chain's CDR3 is CASSPQGGGDQPQHF. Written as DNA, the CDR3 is TGTGCCAGCAGCCCACAGGGAGGGGGGGATCAGCCCCAGCATTTT.

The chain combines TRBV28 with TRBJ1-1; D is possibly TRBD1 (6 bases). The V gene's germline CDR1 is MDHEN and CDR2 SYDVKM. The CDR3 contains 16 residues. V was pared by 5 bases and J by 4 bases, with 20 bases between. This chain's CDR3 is CASSPSLGARITEAFF. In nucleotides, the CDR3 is TGTGCCAGCAGTCCTAGTTTGGGGGCGAGAATCACTGAAGCTTTCTTT.

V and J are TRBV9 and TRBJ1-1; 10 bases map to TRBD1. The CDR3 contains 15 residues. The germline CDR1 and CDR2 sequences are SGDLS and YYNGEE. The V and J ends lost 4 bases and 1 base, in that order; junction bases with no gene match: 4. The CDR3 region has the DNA TGTGCCAGCAGCCCGTGGACAGGGGGGAACACTGAAGCTTTCTTT. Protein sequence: CASSPWTGGNTEAFF.

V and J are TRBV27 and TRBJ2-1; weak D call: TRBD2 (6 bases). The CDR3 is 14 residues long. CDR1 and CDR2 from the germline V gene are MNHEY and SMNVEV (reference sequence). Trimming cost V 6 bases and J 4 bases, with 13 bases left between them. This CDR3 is CASSGTPYYNEQFF. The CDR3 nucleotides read TGTGCCAGCAGCGGGACTCCCTATTACAATGAGCAGTTCTTC.

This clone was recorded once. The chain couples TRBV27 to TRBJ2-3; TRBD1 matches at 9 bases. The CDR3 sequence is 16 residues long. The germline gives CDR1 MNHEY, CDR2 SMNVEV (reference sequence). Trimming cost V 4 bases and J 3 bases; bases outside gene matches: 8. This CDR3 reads CASSSRDRESTDTQYF. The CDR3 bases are TGTGCCAGCAGTTCCAGGGACAGGGAGTCGACAGATACGCAGTATTTT.

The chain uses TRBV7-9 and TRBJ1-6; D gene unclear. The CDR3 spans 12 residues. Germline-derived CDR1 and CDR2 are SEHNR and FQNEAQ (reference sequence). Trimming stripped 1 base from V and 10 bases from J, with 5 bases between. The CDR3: CASSLVSSPLHF. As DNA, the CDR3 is TGTGCCAGCAGCTTAGTATCCTCACCCCTCCACTTT.

The CDR3 nucleotides are TGTGCCAGCACCCGGGGGTCCAGCTCCTACAATGAGCAGTTCTTC. Protein sequence: CASTRGSSSYNEQFF. V gene TRBV5-5 combines with J gene TRBJ2-1; perhaps TRBD2 as D (6 bases). Germline V lookup: CDR1 SGHKS, CDR2 YYEKEE (reference sequence). This CDR3 has 15 amino acids. Trimming took 6 bases from V and 0 from J, leaving 13 bases between them. Complete variable domain (other parts from reference TRBV5-5 and TRBJ2-1): DAGVTQSPTHLIKTRGQQVTLRCSPISGHKSVSWYQQVLGQGPQFIFQYYEKEERGRGNFPDRFSARQFPNYSSELNVNALLLGDSALYLCASTRGSSSYNEQFFGPGTRLTVL.

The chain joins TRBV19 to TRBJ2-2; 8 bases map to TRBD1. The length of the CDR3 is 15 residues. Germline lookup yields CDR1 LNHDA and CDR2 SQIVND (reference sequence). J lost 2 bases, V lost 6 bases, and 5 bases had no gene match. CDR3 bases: TGTGCCAGTAGACGGACAGGGTCCAACACCGGGGAGCTGTTTTTT. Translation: CASRRTGSNTGELFF.

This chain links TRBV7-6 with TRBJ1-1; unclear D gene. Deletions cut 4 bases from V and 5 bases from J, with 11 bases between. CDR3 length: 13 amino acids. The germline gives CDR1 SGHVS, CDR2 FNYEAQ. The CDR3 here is CASSSGRFTEAFF. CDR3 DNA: TGTGCCAGCAGCTCCGGGAGGTTTACTGAAGCTTTCTTT.

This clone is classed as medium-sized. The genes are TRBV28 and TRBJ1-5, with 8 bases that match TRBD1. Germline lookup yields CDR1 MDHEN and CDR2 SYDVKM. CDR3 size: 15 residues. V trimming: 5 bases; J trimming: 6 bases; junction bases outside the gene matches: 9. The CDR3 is CASSLGTGTAQPQHF. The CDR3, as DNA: TGTGCCAGCAGTCTCGGGACAGGAACAGCTCAGCCCCAGCATTTT.

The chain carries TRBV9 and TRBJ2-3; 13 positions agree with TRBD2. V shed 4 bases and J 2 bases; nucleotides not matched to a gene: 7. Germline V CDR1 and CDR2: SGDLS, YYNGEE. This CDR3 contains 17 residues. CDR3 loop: CASSRGLAGDLTDTQYF. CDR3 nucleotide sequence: TGTGCCAGCAGCAGAGGACTAGCGGGAGACCTCACAGATACGCAGTATTTT.

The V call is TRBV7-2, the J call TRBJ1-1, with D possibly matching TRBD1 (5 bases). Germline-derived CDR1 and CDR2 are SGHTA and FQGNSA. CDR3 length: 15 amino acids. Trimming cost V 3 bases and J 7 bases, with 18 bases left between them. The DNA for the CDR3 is TGTGCCAGCAGCTTGCCCGTCCCAGGGTCGGGTGAAGCTTTCTTT. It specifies CASSLPVPGSGEAFF.

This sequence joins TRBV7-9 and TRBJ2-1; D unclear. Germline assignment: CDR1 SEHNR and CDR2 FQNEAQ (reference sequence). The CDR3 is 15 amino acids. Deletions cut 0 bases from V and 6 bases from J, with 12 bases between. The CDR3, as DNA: TGTGCCAGCAGCTTAGCCCTACAGTCCCCCAATGAGCAGTTCTTC. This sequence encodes CASSLALQSPNEQFF.

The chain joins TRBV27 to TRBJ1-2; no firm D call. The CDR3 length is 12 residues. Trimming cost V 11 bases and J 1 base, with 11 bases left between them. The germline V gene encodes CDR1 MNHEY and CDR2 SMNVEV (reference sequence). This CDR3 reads CASAGINYGYTF. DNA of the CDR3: TGTGCCTCAGCCGGGATTAACTATGGCTACACCTTC.

The CDR3 is CASSDGFREGWQETQYF. DNA of the CDR3: TGTGCCAGCAGTGACGGCTTCCGGGAGGGCTGGCAAGAGACCCAGTACTTC. V gene TRBV6-1 combines with J gene TRBJ2-5; TRBD2 aligns across 8 bases. The CDR3 runs to 17 residues. From germline, CDR1 is MNHNS and CDR2 SASEGT. The V segment lost 3 bases and the J segment 2 bases; nucleotides outside the gene matches: 11.

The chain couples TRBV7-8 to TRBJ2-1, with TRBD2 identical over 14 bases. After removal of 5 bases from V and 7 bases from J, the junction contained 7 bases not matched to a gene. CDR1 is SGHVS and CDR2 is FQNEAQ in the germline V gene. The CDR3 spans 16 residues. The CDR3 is CASSVWGLAGVNEQFF. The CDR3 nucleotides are TGTGCCAGCAGCGTATGGGGACTAGCGGGGGTTAATGAGCAGTTCTTC.

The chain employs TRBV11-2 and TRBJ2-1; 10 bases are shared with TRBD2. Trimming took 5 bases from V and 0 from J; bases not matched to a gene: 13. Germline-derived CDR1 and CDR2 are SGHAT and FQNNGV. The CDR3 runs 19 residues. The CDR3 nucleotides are TGTGCCAGCAGCCCCCGGCTAGCGGGGGCCGACAGCTCCTACAATGAGCAGTTCTTC. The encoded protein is CASSPRLAGADSSYNEQFF.

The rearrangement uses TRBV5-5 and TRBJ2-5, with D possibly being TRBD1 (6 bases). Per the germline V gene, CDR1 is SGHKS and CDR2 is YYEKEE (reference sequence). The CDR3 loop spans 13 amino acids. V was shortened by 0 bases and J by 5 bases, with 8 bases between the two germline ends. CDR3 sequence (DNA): TGTGCCAGCAGCTTGGGTGGGGGCGAGACCCAGTACTTC. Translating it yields CASSLGGGETQYF.

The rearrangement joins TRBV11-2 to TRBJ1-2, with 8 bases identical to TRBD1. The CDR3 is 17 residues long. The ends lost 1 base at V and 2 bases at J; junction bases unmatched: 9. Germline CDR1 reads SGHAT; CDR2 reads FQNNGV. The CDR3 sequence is CASSLAPGQGANYGYTF. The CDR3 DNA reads TGTGCCAGCAGCTTAGCCCCCGGACAGGGTGCCAACTATGGCTACACCTTC.

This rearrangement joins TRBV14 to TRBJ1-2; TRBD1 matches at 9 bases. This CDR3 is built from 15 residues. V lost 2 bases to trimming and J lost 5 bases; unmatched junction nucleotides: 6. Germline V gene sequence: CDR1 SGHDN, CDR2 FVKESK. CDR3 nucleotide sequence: TGTGCCAGCAGCCAAAACAGGGGGCTGATATATGGCTACACCTTC. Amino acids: CASSQNRGLIYGYTF.

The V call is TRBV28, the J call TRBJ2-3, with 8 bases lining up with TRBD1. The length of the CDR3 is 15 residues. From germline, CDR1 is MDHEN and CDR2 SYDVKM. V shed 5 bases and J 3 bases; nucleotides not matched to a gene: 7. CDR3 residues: CASSPGTGFTDTQYF. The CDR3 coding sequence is TGTGCCAGCAGTCCCGGGACAGGCTTTACAGATACGCAGTATTTT.

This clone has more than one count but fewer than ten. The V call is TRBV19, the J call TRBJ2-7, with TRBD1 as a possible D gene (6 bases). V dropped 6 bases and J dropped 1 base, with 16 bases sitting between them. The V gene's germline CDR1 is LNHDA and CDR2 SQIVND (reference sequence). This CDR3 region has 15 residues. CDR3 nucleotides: TGTGCCAGTAGCAAGGACAGACTTGGTTCCTACGAGCAGTACTTC. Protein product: CASSKDRLGSYEQYF.

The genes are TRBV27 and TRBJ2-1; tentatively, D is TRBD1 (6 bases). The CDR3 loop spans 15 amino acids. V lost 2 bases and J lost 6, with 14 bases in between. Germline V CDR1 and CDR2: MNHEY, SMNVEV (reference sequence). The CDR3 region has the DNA TGTGCCAGCAGTTTAGCCCGGACAGCGACCAATGAGCAGTTCTTC. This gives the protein CASSLARTATNEQFF.

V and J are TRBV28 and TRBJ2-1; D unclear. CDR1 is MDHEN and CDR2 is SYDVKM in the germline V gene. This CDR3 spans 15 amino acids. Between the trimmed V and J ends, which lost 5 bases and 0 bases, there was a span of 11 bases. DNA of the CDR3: TGTGCCAGCAGTCTCGACACCACCTCCTACAATGAGCAGTTCTTC. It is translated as CASSLDTTSYNEQFF.

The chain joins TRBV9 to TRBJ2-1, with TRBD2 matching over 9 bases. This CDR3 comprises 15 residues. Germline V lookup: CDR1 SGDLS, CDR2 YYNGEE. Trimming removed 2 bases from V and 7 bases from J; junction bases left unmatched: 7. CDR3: CASSVGGGAGNEQFF. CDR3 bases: TGTGCCAGCAGCGTTGGCGGGGGGGCGGGGAATGAGCAGTTCTTC.